This entry lists 17 T cell receptor beta chains sequenced from one sample in a study of blood T cell repertoires in COVID-19. The table came from immunoSEQ multiplex PCR; TCRdb's copy has only in-frame clones and leaves some out. The sample comprises under 140,000 clones, 70% to 80% of which are singletons, and less than 10% rests with the top ten. The sequencing input was peripheral blood. The receptor source for this set is a woman aged 55-75 years with acute or convalescent COVID-19.

The V and J genes are TRBV24-1 and TRBJ1-5, with 9 nucleotides matching TRBD1. This CDR3 has 17 residues. V lost 5 bases, J lost 4 bases, and 11 bases stayed unmatched. From germline, CDR1 is KGHDR and CDR2 SFDVKD. CDR3 DNA: TGTGCCACCAGTGCCTCGGGACAGGGCGGTAATAATCAGCCCCAGCATTTT. Amino acid sequence: CATSASGQGGNNQPQHF.

This clone was seen only once. The DNA of the CDR3 is TGTGCCAGCGCCGCCGGACATTTCACTGAAGCTTTCTTT. Protein: CASAAGHFTEAFF. The rearrangement uses TRBV12-3 or TRBV12-4 and TRBJ1-1, with D perhaps TRBD1 (5 bases). This CDR3 is built from 13 residues. V lost 8 bases to trimming and J lost 4 bases, with 14 bases between them.

The chain carries TRBV10-1 and TRBJ1-2, with D perhaps matching TRBD1 (6 bases). The CDR3 extends over 14 amino acids. Trimming took off 8 bases at V and 0 bases at J, with 13 bases between the two ends. Germline CDR1 WNHNN, CDR2 SYGVQD (reference sequence). DNA of the CDR3: TGCGCCAGCGGGACCGGGACATCTAACTATGGCTACACCTTC. Its translation is CASGTGTSNYGYTF.

This clone was seen a single time. V and J are TRBV19 and TRBJ2-2, with 8 bases aligning to TRBD1. Germline V gives CDR1 LNHDA, CDR2 SQIVND (reference sequence). The CDR3 length is 17 residues. V was clipped by 6 bases and J by 0 bases; unmatched bases: 9. CDR3 in DNA: TGTGCCAGTAGGATATCCGGGACAGGATCGAACACCGGGGAGCTGTTTTTT. Translated, it gives CASRISGTGSNTGELFF.

The chain is built from TRBV5-4 and TRBJ1-1; D may be TRBD1 (6 bases). This CDR3 has 16 amino acids. V gave up 4 bases and J gave up 1 base, with 17 bases separating them. Germline CDR1 reads SGHNT; CDR2 reads YYREEE (reference sequence). The CDR3 nucleotides read TGTGCCAGCAGCCCCAGGGCAACGGGACAGAACACTGAAGCTTTCTTT. It encodes CASSPRATGQNTEAFF.

This clone has more than one count but fewer than ten. This chain connects TRBV7-3 to TRBJ1-2; the D is unclear. V was cut by 4 bases and J by 0 bases, with 9 bases left in between. Germline V gene data show CDR1 as SGHTA and CDR2 as FQGTGA. The CDR3 contains 14 residues. The CDR3 bases are TGTGCCAGCAGCTCACAAAATTCTAACTATGGCTACACCTTC. Residues: CASSSQNSNYGYTF.

V gene TRBV5-5 combines with J gene TRBJ1-3; D ambiguous. This CDR3 has 16 residues. Germline assignment: CDR1 SGHKS and CDR2 YYEKEE (reference sequence). The V and J ends lost 0 bases and 1 base respectively, with 11 bases between them. This CDR3 is CASSLAEGTSGNTIYF. The CDR3, as DNA: TGTGCCAGCAGCTTGGCCGAGGGTACTTCTGGAAACACCATATATTTT.

The genes are TRBV18 and TRBJ2-2; D might be TRBD2 (5 bases). The CDR3 spans 16 residues. Trimming pared 2 bases from V and 1 base from J, leaving 11 bases between. CDR1 and CDR2 (germline): KGHSH, LQKENI. The CDR3 nucleotides are TGTGCCAGCTCACCAGGCGGGCAGCGGAACACCGGGGAGCTGTTTTTT. Translated: CASSPGGQRNTGELFF.

In its sample, this clone was seen a few times. The rearrangement uses TRBV28 and TRBJ1-3, with D maybe TRBD1 (5 bases). The V end lost 3 bases, the J end lost 2 bases, and 5 bases lay between the germline ends. CDR3 length: 13 residues. Germline-derived CDR1 and CDR2 are MDHEN and SYDVKM. The CDR3 sequence: CASSFRAGNTIYF. The CDR3 DNA reads as TGTGCCAGCAGTTTCAGGGCTGGAAACACCATATATTTT.

This clone showed up just once. The genes are TRBV27 and TRBJ2-1; D ambiguous. The CDR3 loop spans 13 amino acids. Germline V gives CDR1 MNHEY, CDR2 SMNVEV (reference sequence). The ends were cut back, 7 bases at V and 10 bases at J, with 17 bases in the middle. The CDR3 nucleotides are TGTGCCAGCACCCTTGACTCGAGTGGAGAGCAGTTCTTC. Translated: CASTLDSSGEQFF.

The V gene is TRBV19, the J gene TRBJ2-3; a weak D match, TRBD2 (6 bases). Germline V gene lookup returns CDR1 LNHDA and CDR2 SQIVND (reference sequence). V shed 4 bases and J shed 2 bases, with 10 bases lying between them. This CDR3 comprises 14 residues. Here the CDR3 reads CASSTTRFTDTQYF. In DNA, the CDR3 is TGTGCCAGTAGTACGACTAGGTTCACAGATACGCAGTATTTT.

Here the CDR3 reads CASSQGLVYNEQFF. CDR3 bases: TGTGCCAGCAGCCAAGGTCTAGTATACAATGAGCAGTTCTTC. This chain joins TRBV3-1 (or the pseudogene TRBV3-2) and TRBJ2-1; D ambiguous. The V and J ends lost 1 base and 4 bases respectively, with 8 bases between them. The CDR3 contains 14 residues. CDR1 and CDR2 (germline): LGHDT, YNNKEL (reference sequence).

V is TRBV4-2 and J is TRBJ1-6; D unclear. Trimming removed 0 bases from V and 0 bases from J, with 6 bases in between. Per the germline V gene, CDR1 is LGHNA and CDR2 is YNFKEQ. This CDR3 has 16 amino acids. The CDR3 DNA follows: TGTGCCAGCAGCCAAGACGTGAGCTCCTATAATTCACCCCTCCACTTT. Translated: CASSQDVSSYNSPLHF.

The V and J genes are TRBV29-1 and TRBJ1-2, with no clear D. V lost 7 bases and J 6 bases, leaving 12 bases between the germline ends. The germline gives CDR1 SQVTM, CDR2 ANQGSEA. The CDR3 is 11 amino acids. CDR3 sequence (DNA): TGCAGCGCTACGATCGGGGATGGCTACACCTTC. Protein product: CSATIGDGYTF.

This chain joins TRBV18 and TRBJ2-7; 8 bases are a match to TRBD1. From germline, CDR1 is KGHSH and CDR2 LQKENI. CDR3 length equals 14 residues. Trimming removed 3 bases from V and 5 bases from J; junction bases left unmatched: 6. CDR3 sequence: CASSPRDRNDEQYF. Written as DNA, the CDR3 is TGTGCCAGCTCACCCCGGGACAGGAATGACGAGCAGTACTTC.

V and J are TRBV5-1 and TRBJ2-3; no firm D call. Trimming removed 4 bases from V and 4 bases from J, with 13 bases in between. Germline V gene data show CDR1 as SGHRS and CDR2 as YFSETQ. The CDR3 runs 14 residues. CDR3 in amino acids: CASSPFAAADTQYF. The CDR3 nucleotides read TGCGCCAGCAGCCCCTTTGCGGCCGCAGATACGCAGTATTTT.

V usage is TRBV7-2 and J usage is TRBJ2-5; no clear D. CDR1 is SGHTA and CDR2 is FQGNSA in the germline V gene. V gave up 5 bases and J gave up 2 bases, with 12 bases separating them. The CDR3 is 14 residues long. CDR3 nucleotides: TGTGCCAGCAGCCCATCCCGTAGTCAAGAGACCCAGTACTTC. Its protein is CASSPSRSQETQYF.